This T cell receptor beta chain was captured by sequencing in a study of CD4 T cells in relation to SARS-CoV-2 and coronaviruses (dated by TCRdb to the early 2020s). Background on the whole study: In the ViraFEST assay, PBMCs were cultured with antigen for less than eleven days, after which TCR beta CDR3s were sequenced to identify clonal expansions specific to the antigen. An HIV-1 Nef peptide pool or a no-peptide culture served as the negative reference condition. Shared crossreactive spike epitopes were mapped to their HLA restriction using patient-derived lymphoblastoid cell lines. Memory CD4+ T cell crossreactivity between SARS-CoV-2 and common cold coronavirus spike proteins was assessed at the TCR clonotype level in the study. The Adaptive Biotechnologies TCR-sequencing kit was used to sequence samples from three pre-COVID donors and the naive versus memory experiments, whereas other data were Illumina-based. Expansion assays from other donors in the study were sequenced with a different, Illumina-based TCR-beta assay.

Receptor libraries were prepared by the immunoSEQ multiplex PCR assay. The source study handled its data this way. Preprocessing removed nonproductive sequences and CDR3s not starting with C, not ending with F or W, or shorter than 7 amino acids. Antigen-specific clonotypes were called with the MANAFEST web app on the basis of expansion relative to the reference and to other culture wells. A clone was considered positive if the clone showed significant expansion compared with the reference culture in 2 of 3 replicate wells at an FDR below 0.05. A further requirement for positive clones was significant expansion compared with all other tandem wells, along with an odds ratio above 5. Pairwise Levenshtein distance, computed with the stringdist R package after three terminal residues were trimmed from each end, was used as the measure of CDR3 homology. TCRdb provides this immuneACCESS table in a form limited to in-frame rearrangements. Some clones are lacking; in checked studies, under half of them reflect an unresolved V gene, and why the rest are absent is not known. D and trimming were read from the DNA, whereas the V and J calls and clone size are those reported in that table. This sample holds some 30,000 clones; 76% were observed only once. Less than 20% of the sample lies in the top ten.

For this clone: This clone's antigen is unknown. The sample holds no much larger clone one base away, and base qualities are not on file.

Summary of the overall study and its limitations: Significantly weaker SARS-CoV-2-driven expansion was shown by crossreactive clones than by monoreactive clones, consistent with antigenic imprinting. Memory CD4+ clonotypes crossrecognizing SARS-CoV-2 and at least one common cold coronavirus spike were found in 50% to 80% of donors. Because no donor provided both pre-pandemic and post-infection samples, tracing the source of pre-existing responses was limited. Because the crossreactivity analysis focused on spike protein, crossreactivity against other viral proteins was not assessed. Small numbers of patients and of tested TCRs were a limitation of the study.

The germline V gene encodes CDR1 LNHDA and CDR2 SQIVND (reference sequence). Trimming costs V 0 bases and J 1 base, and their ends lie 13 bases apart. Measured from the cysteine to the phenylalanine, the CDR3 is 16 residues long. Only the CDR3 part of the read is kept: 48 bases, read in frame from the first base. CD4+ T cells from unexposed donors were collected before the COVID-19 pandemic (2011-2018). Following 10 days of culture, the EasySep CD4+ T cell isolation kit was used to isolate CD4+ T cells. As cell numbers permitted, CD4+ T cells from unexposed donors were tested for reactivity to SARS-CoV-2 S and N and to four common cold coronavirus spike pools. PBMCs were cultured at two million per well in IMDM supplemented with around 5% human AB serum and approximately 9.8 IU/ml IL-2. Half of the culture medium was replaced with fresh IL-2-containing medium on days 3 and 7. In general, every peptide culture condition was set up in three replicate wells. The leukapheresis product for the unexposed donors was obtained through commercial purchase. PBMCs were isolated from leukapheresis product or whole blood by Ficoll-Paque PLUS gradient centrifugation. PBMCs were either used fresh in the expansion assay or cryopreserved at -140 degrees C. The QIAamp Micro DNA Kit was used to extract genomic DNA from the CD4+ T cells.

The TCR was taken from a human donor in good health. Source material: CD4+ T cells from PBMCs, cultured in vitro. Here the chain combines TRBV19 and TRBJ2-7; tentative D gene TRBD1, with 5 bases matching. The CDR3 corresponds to CASSIDLGQGSYEQYF. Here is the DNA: TGTGCCAGTAGTATAGATCTTGGTCAGGGTTCCTACGAGCAGTACTTC.